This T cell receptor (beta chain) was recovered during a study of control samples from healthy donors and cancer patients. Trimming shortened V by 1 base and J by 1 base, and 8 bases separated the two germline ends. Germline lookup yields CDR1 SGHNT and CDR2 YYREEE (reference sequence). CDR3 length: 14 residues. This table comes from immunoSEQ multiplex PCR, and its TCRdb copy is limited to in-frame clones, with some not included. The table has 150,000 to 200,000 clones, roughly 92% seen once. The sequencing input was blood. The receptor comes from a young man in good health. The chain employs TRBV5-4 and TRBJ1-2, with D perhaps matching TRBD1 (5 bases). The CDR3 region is CASSLWGVNYGYTF. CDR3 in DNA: TGTGCCAGCAGCTTGTGGGGGGTTAACTATGGCTACACCTTC.